Below, 3 T cell receptor beta chains from the same sample are listed, as sequenced in a study of shared clonotypes between healthy human individuals. Assay: immunoSEQ multiplex PCR; the TCRdb copy retains only in-frame clones and omits some. The data hold more than 1.2 million clones, with approximately 98.5% observed a single time. The sequenced material came from naive CD4+ T cells sorted from blood. Noted subset: CD45RA+ positively selected. These receptors were obtained from a man younger than 40 in good health.

CDR3 in amino acids: CASTEGRREKLFF. In nucleotides, the CDR3 is TGTGCCAGTACGGAAGGGCGCCGTGAAAAACTGTTTTTT. The rearrangement links TRBV19 to TRBJ1-4, with D uncertain. Trimming cost V 7 bases and J 7 bases, with 13 bases left between them. Germline V gives CDR1 LNHDA, CDR2 SQIVND (reference sequence). The CDR3 contains 13 residues.

The chain links TRBV7-9 to TRBJ2-1; D might be TRBD2 (5 bases). This CDR3 contains 16 residues. Germline lookup yields CDR1 SEHNR and CDR2 FQNEAQ (reference sequence). Trimming removed 5 bases from V and 4 bases from J, with 18 bases in between. The CDR3 sequence is CASSTQAGGQYNEQFF. DNA of the CDR3: TGTGCCAGCAGCACCCAAGCCGGCGGGCAATACAATGAGCAGTTCTTC.

Points on this clone: Distinct nucleotide sequences in the sample also encode this CDR3. The V gene is TRBV7-6, the J gene TRBJ2-7; 13 bases agree with TRBD2. From germline, CDR1 is SGHVS and CDR2 FNYEAQ. The CDR3 is made up of 14 amino acids. Trimming at V came to 6 bases and at J to 3 bases, leaving 2 bases not matched to a gene. The DNA of the CDR3 is TGTGCCAGCAGTCGGACTAGCGGGAGCTACGAGCAGTACTTC. Its translation: CASSRTSGSYEQYF.